The entry below gives a single T cell receptor beta chain sequence along with its context. The sample belongs to a study of blood T cell repertoires in COVID-19. About the study: Whether acute or convalescent, the COVID-19 samples came from the United States, Italy and Spain. T cells, B-cell-depleted T cells, or PBMCs provided the cDNA or gDNA that served as material.

The authors' processing: Scientists estimated how many nucleated cells there were by amplifying reference gene primers. Produced via immunoSEQ multiplex PCR; TCRdb's table is partial and in-frame only. The V and J calls and the clone size are those of that table, but D and trimming were determined from the DNA. The sample has 250,000 to 300,000 clones; around 90% are singletons. The V gene lost 6 bases and the J gene lost 8 bases, with 14 bases spanning the gap. CDR3 length: 13 residues. Germline CDR1 reads SNHLY; CDR2 reads FYNNEI. The sequence was collected from a woman in her forties or fifties who had recovered from COVID-19. Material: peripheral blood. V usage is TRBV2 and J usage is TRBJ2-1; maybe TRBD1 (6 bases). This CDR3 reads CASRTDSVDEQFF. CDR3 DNA sequence: TGTGCCAGCAGAACGGACAGCGTAGATGAGCAGTTCTTC.